The next 9 T cell receptor beta chains were all read from a single sample in a study of neoadjuvant anti-PD-1 for oral cavity cancer. Libraries were prepared by immunoSEQ multiplex PCR; TCRdb keeps only in-frame clonotypes and omits some of them. The sample has roughly 9,300 clones, approximately 70% seen once; the top ten hold about 7.7%. This specimen was tumor tissue, taken before nivolumab (anti-PD-1) treatment. The receptors stem from a person between 40 and 80 years old with oral cavity squamous cell carcinoma.

The V and J genes are TRBV7-8 and TRBJ2-1, with D perhaps matching TRBD2 (6 bases). Trimming stripped 5 bases from V and 12 bases from J, with 17 bases between. The germline CDR1 and CDR2 sequences are SGHVS and FQNEAQ. CDR3 length: 13 residues. In DNA, the CDR3 is TGTGCCAGCAGCCCGGGGACTCCCGCCGGGCAGTTCTTC. Translation: CASSPGTPAGQFF.

The J gene is TRBJ2-6, the V gene TRBV6-6; weak D call: TRBD2 (6 bases). CDR1 MNHNY and CDR2 SVGAGI come from the germline V gene (reference sequence). The V and J ends lost 4 bases and 0 bases respectively, with 7 bases between them. The CDR3 is 15 residues long. CDR3 loop: CASSWGVSGANVLTF. Here the CDR3 DNA reads TGTGCCAGCAGTTGGGGGGTCTCTGGGGCCAACGTCCTGACTTTC.

The chain couples TRBV18 to TRBJ1-4; D not certain. Germline V gene lookup returns CDR1 KGHSH and CDR2 LQKENI. V was clipped by 6 bases and J by 8 bases, with 19 bases between them. The CDR3 loop spans 15 amino acids. The DNA of the CDR3 is TGTGCCAGCTCGCTCGGACTTGGGAGTGGAGAAAAACTGTTTTTT. Translated, it gives CASSLGLGSGEKLFF.

The J gene is TRBJ2-1, the V gene TRBV5-1; possibly TRBD1 for D (5 bases). The CDR3 is made up of 14 amino acids. CDR1 SGHRS and CDR2 YFSETQ come from the germline V gene. The ends were cut back, 1 base at V and 8 bases at J, with 13 bases in the middle. CDR3 sequence: CASSLSRAGDEQFF. The CDR3 DNA follows: TGCGCCAGCAGCTTGTCCAGGGCTGGTGATGAGCAGTTCTTC.

The rearrangement uses TRBV9 and TRBJ1-5; 8 bases match TRBD1. CDR3 length: 14 amino acids. Germline V lookup: CDR1 SGDLS, CDR2 YYNGEE. Trimming removed 4 bases from V and 9 bases from J; junction bases left unmatched: 9. As DNA, the CDR3 is TGTGCCAGCAGCTCAATAACCGGGACAGGGCCCCAGCATTTT. Protein product: CASSSITGTGPQHF.

The rearrangement uses TRBV30 and TRBJ1-1, with D maybe TRBD1 (6 bases). The V gene's germline CDR1 is GTSNPN and CDR2 SVGIG (reference sequence). The CDR3 totals 14 residues. Trimming left V 1 base short and J 1 base short, with 10 bases between. The CDR3 bases are TGTGCCTGGAGTGCCCTACAGGGGAACACTGAAGCTTTCTTT. Translating gives CAWSALQGNTEAFF.

The chain is built from TRBV7-8 and TRBJ1-2; D is possibly TRBD1 (5 bases). Germline V CDR1 and CDR2: SGHVS, FQNEAQ. V was clipped by 5 bases and J by 1 base, with 20 bases between them. The CDR3 covers 17 residues. As DNA, the CDR3 is TGTGCCAGCAGCCGACGAGGGACGGAGTCTCTTAACTATGGCTACACCTTC. This translates into CASSRRGTESLNYGYTF.

This chain uses TRBV7-8 with TRBJ2-1, with 9 bases lining up with TRBD2. This CDR3 region has 17 residues. Germline lookup yields CDR1 SGHVS and CDR2 FQNEAQ. J was trimmed by 7 bases and V by 4 bases; bases with no gene match: 14. CDR3 in amino acids: CASSSSVNSGGQNEQFF. In DNA, the CDR3 is TGTGCCAGCAGCTCCTCCGTCAACAGCGGGGGGCAAAATGAGCAGTTCTTC.

This clone was detected only once. The chain couples TRBV5-6 to TRBJ2-3; 9 bases are shared with TRBD1. Germline V gene lookup returns CDR1 SGHDT and CDR2 YYEEEE. The CDR3 contains 16 residues. V shed 1 base and J 4 bases; nucleotides not matched to a gene: 7. The CDR3 coding sequence is TGTGCCAGCAGCTTGCGGACAGGGGTGAGCGCAGATACGCAGTATTTT. Amino acids: CASSLRTGVSADTQYF.